This T cell receptor beta chain was sequenced during a study of identical twins. TCRdb reanalysed the 5' RACE reads using MiXCR and keeps one entry per CDR3 protein. The sample lists approximately 230,000 distinct CDR3 sequences; 6% to 7% were seen once. CDR3 size: 15 residues. V gave up 10 bases and J gave up 8 bases, with 24 bases separating them. In this sample, this clonotype turned up many times. The same specimen was also included in a second study, on T cells expressing NK-cell markers. This second study says: Sorted T-cell subsets CD3+CD56+NKG2C+, CD3+CD56+NKG2C- and CD3+CD56-NKG2C+ were TCR beta-sequenced. Clarity on HCMV specificity was lacking for the expanded NKG2C+ T cell clones.

This rearrangement joins TRBV12-3 or TRBV12-4 to TRBJ2-1, with D perhaps matching TRBD1 (5 bases). Input material: CD8+ T cells sorted from blood. This sequence was found in a woman between 18 and 29 years old in good health. CDR3: CATLIHPGFGDEQFF. CDR3 DNA sequence: TGTGCCACTTTAATCCACCCAGGGTTCGGCGATGAGCAGTTCTTC.